This entry concerns a single T cell receptor beta chain. The target of this receptor is not known. The sample holds no much larger clone one base away, and base qualities are not on file. The sample is drawn from a study of radiotherapy plus CTLA-4 blockade in lung cancer listed by TCRdb under 2018. Background on the whole study: Objective responses were observed in approximately 18% of enrolled patients, and disease control was achieved in around 28%. Study-wide conclusions, independent of this receptor: Increased serum interferon-beta after radiation, together with early dynamic changes in blood T cell clones, were reported to be the strongest predictors of response. After treatment with radiotherapy and ipilimumab, TCR clones that originated in tumors expanded in peripheral blood.

Libraries were made using the immunoSEQ multiplex PCR assay. Here the immuneACCESS table is served through TCRdb, limited to in-frame sequences with V and J called. Missing clones are a known gap in these copies; in checked studies unresolved V genes cover under half, and the rest lacks a known reason. The sample contains 64,000 or so clones, 72% of them found a single time. The ten most abundant clones make up about 8.9% of the sample. The study evaluated CTLA-4 blockade (ipilimumab) given together with focal radiation therapy in patients who had chemo-refractory metastatic non-small-cell lung cancer. From V the trimming removes 4 bases and from J it removes 5 bases, while the gene matches leave 10 bases of the junction unaccounted for. The CDR3 starts with the cysteine, ends with the phenylalanine, and has 15 residues. Only the CDR3 part of the read is kept: 45 bases, read in frame from the first base. Based on the germline V gene (reference sequence), the CDR1 and CDR2 sequences are SGHKS and YYEKEE.

The V and J segments used are TRBV5-5 and TRBJ2-7; 9 bases in the middle match TRBD1. This clonotype originated in a human donor with non-small cell lung cancer whose response to radiotherapy plus ipilimumab could not be evaluated. The sample in question was peripheral blood, obtained from a patient treated with radiotherapy plus ipilimumab. This receptor carries the CDR3 CASSVVQGARNEQYF. Read as DNA, the sequence is TGTGCCAGCAGCGTAGTACAGGGGGCGAGAAACGAGCAGTACTTC.